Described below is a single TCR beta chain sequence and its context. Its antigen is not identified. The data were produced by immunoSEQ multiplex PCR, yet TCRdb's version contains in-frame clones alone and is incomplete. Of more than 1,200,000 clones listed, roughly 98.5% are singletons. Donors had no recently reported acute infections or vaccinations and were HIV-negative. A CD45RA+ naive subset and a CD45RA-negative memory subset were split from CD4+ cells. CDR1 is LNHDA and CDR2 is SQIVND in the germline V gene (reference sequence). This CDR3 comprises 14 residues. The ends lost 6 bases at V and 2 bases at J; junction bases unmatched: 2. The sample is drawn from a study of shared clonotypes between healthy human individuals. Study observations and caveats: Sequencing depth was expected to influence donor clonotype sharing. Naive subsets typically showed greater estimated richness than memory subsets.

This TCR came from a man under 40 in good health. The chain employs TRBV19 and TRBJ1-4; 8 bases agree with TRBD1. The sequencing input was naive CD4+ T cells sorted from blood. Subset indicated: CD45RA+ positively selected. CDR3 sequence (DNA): TGTGCCAGTAGACGACAGGGGACTAATGAAAAACTGTTTTTT. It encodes CASRRQGTNEKLFF. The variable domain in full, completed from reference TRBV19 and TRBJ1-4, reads DGGITQSPKYLFRKEGQNVTLSCEQNLNHDAMYWYRQDPGQGLRLIYYSQIVNDFQKGDIAEGYSVSREKKESFPLTVTSAQKNPTAFYLCASRRQGTNEKLFFGSGTQLSVL.